Listed below are T cell receptor beta chains from one sample, sequenced in a study of T and B cells in COVID-19 patients. TCRdb itself ran the multiplex PCR reads through MiXCR, one entry per CDR3 protein. The sample includes thousands of distinct CDR3 sequences, under 30% of them seen just once. Specimen: blood. The receptor source for this set is a human donor with active COVID-19. The CDR3 runs from the conserved cysteine through the conserved F or W. A D gene is named only where the DNA matches it firmly. Rows give clone size only sometimes, using once, few, many, or a class for an expanded clone.

TRBD1	TRBV7-6	-	TRBJ1-2	TGTGCCAGCAGCTTAAGGACAGGGGGAGAAGGCTACACCTTC	CASSLRTGGEGYTF
TRBD1	TRBV27	few	TRBJ1-1	TGTGCCAGCAGTTCAGACTGGACAGGGACTGAAGCTTTCTTT	CASSSDWTGTEAFF
TRBD1	TRBV6-1	few	TRBJ1-5	TGTGCCAGCAGCGGGGGGACAGAGCTAAGCAATCAGCCCCAGCATTTT	CASSGGTELSNQPQHF
-	TRBV20-1	-	TRBJ2-5	TGCAGTGCCCCCCAGGGCGCTGAGCAAGAGACCCAGTACTTC	CSAPQGAEQETQYF
TRBD2	TRBV15	medium-sized	TRBJ2-1	TGTGCCACCAGCCGAGCGGGAGAGGACAACAATGAGCAGTTCTTC	CATSRAGEDNNEQFF
-	TRBV11-3	large	TRBJ2-2	TGTGCCAGCAGCTTAGTGCAGGGCTCGAACACCGGGGAGCTGTTTTTT	CASSLVQGSNTGELFF
-	TRBV27	medium-sized	TRBJ2-1	TGTGCCAGCAGTTTGGCGGGGTCTAGGGGTGAGCAGTTCTTC	CASSLAGSRGEQFF
TRBD1	TRBV5-5	-	TRBJ1-2	TGTGCCAGCAGCTGGACAGGGGGCAATCCCTATGGCTACACCTTC	CASSWTGGNPYGYTF
TRBD2	TRBV6-2/TRBV6-3	many	TRBJ2-5	TGTGCCAGCAGCCTTTGGACTAGCGGAGGGGGCGAGACCCAGTACTTC	CASSLWTSGGGETQYF
TRBD2	TRBV4-3	-	TRBJ2-7	TGCGCCAGCAGCCAAGATTCCCCTGGGACTAGCGGGGGGTCCTACGAGCAGTACTTC	CASSQDSPGTSGGSYEQYF
-	TRBV19	medium-sized	TRBJ2-5	TGTGCCAGTAGTATTCCTGGTTTGAAGGAGACCCAGTACTTC	CASSIPGLKETQYF
TRBD2	TRBV7-9	-	TRBJ2-7	TGTGCCAGCAGCCTCGAGGGAGGGCCGGGGGGCGAGCAGTACTTC	CASSLEGGPGGEQYF
TRBD1	TRBV19	many	TRBJ1-5	TGTGCCAGTAGTAAGGACAGGGGGGAAAGAGGCAATCAGCCCCAGCATTTT	CASSKDRGERGNQPQHF
TRBD1	TRBV7-2	-	TRBJ2-3	TGTGCCAGCAGTTACTCCGGGACAGGGGGCACAGATACGCAGTATTTT	CASSYSGTGGTDTQYF
TRBD2	TRBV29-1	-	TRBJ2-1	TGCAGCGTTGTAGTAGCGGGAGTTTCTTACAATGAGCAGTTCTTC	CSVVVAGVSYNEQFF
TRBD2	TRBV29-1	-	TRBJ2-1	TGCAGCGTAGTTAGCGGGAGCGTCAATGAGCAGTTCTTC	CSVVSGSVNEQFF
TRBD1	TRBV29-1	medium-sized	TRBJ2-7	TGCAGCGTTCGTCGGACAGGGCCCTACGAGCAGTACTTC	CSVRRTGPYEQYF
TRBD2	TRBV6-5	many	TRBJ2-7	TGTGCCAGCAGTTTAGGGACTAGCGGGGGAACATACGAGCAGTACTTC	CASSLGTSGGTYEQYF
TRBD1	TRBV6-2/TRBV6-3	medium-sized	TRBJ2-6	TGTGCCAGCAGTTATGTTAGTAGCAGGGGGACTGGGGCCAACGTCCTGACTTTC	CASSYVSSRGTGANVLTF
-	TRBV6-5	many	TRBJ2-7	TGTGCCAGCAGTTATACAGCAGGGGCGTCCTACGAGCAGTACTTC	CASSYTAGASYEQYF
-	TRBV24-1	-	TRBJ2-2	TGTGCCACCAGATGGACAGACACCGGGGAGCTGTTTTTT	CATRWTDTGELFF
TRBD1	TRBV15	medium-sized	TRBJ2-7	TGTGCCACCAGCAGACCCGGACAGGCCCACTCCTACGAGCAGTACTTC	CATSRPGQAHSYEQYF
-	TRBV19	medium-sized	TRBJ2-3	TGTGCCAGTAGTATGCCGGTGCGGGGTCGCGGGGAAACGCAGTATTTT	CASSMPVRGRGETQYF